Listed below are T cell receptor beta chains from one sample, sequenced in a study of T-cell memory formation after mild COVID-19. TCRdb itself ran the 5' RACE reads through MiXCR, one entry per CDR3 protein. The table shows roughly 150,000 distinct CDR3 sequences, with about an eighth occurring only once. Material: PBMCs or a T cell subset sorted from them (not recorded which). The source of these receptors is a man younger than 30 who had mild COVID-19 (a few samples of this study predate the infection). Cell type and time point are not known. The CDR3 runs from the conserved cysteine through the conserved F or W. The D gene is left open where the match is weak. Only some rows state a clone size, as once, few, many or a class for expanded clones.

size: NA; D: TRBD1; V: TRBV29-1; J: TRBJ1-2; DNA: TGCAGCGTTACTACACAGGGGATGGAGGGCTACACCTTC; CDR3: CSVTTQGMEGYTF
size: NA; D: NA; V: TRBV7-2; J: TRBJ2-5; DNA: TGTGCCAGCAGCCCGACGCGAGAAGAGACCCAGTACTTC; CDR3: CASSPTREETQYF
size: few; D: TRBD2; V: TRBV18; J: TRBJ2-3; DNA: TGTGCCAGCTCACCCGCCGGACTAGCGGGGGGAGATACGCAGTATTTT; CDR3: CASSPAGLAGGDTQYF
size: few; D: NA; V: TRBV10-3; J: TRBJ2-6; DNA: TGTGCCATCAGTGAGCCACGCGGGGCCAACGTCCTGACTTTC; CDR3: CAISEPRGANVLTF
size: once; D: NA; V: TRBV7-2; J: TRBJ2-2; DNA: TGTGCCAGCAGCTTAGTCGCAGGGGGGAGCGGGGAGCTGTTTTTT; CDR3: CASSLVAGGSGELFF
size: once; D: NA; V: TRBV7-9; J: TRBJ1-4; DNA: TGTGCCAGCAGCACCCGACAGGCAACTAATGAAAAACTGTTTTTT; CDR3: CASSTRQATNEKLFF
size: NA; D: NA; V: TRBV6-2/TRBV6-3; J: TRBJ2-1; DNA: TGTGCCAGCAGTTACGGGACCACCAATGAGCAGTTCTTC; CDR3: CASSYGTTNEQFF
size: few; D: NA; V: TRBV4-1; J: TRBJ2-2; DNA: TGCGCCAGCAGCCAAGTTTGGTCCGGGGAGCTGTTTTTT; CDR3: CASSQVWSGELFF
size: few; D: NA; V: TRBV20-1; J: TRBJ2-3; DNA: TGCAGTGCTCGACAGGACAGAGGAGGCACAGATACGCAGTATTTT; CDR3: CSARQDRGGTDTQYF
size: NA; D: NA; V: TRBV5-1; J: TRBJ2-6; DNA: TGCGCCAGCTTCACTGGCTCTGGGGCCAACGTCCTGACTTTC; CDR3: CASFTGSGANVLTF
size: many; D: NA; V: TRBV28; J: TRBJ1-1; DNA: TGTGCCAGCAGTTTATACCAAGTTGTGGGAGAAGCTTTCTTT; CDR3: CASSLYQVVGEAFF
size: few; D: TRBD1; V: TRBV5-1; J: TRBJ2-2; DNA: TGCGCCAGCAGCCCACGGCGGACAGGGAGTTACACCGGGGAGCTGTTTTTT; CDR3: CASSPRRTGSYTGELFF
size: few; D: TRBD1; V: TRBV29-1; J: TRBJ1-3; DNA: TGCAGCGCCGGCGGACAGGGCGCAAACACCATATATTTT; CDR3: CSAGGQGANTIYF
size: NA; D: NA; V: TRBV12-3/TRBV12-4; J: TRBJ1-4; DNA: TGTGCCAGCAGTTTATTGGGGTTGGGTGAAAAACTGTTTTTT; CDR3: CASSLLGLGEKLFF
size: few; D: NA; V: TRBV6-5; J: TRBJ2-2; DNA: TGTGCCAGCAGCTCCGCAGGGGAGGGAACCGGGGAGCTGTTTTTT; CDR3: CASSSAGEGTGELFF
size: NA; D: TRBD1; V: TRBV6-2/TRBV6-3; J: TRBJ1-2; DNA: TGTGCCAGCAGGGACCGGGACAGGGTCTATGGCTACACCTTC; CDR3: CASRDRDRVYGYTF
size: few; D: NA; V: TRBV5-1; J: TRBJ2-2; DNA: TGCGCCAGCAGCGTCACAGGTACCGGGGAGCTGTTTTTT; CDR3: CASSVTGTGELFF
size: few; D: TRBD1; V: TRBV20-1; J: TRBJ2-1; DNA: TGCAGCGTTACGACAGGGGGCTTTGAGCAGTTCTTC; CDR3: CSVTTGGFEQFF
size: few; D: TRBD1; V: TRBV6-6; J: TRBJ2-3; DNA: TGTGCCAGCAGTTTACCCCGGGACAGAGGCACAGATACGCAGTATTTT; CDR3: CASSLPRDRGTDTQYF
size: NA; D: NA; V: TRBV13; J: TRBJ2-7; DNA: TGTGCCAGCAGCCGCAGCCACGAGCAGTACTTC; CDR3: CASSRSHEQYF
size: NA; D: NA; V: TRBV7-9; J: TRBJ2-3; DNA: TGTGCCAGCAGCTTAGCGATGGGTGGGGAAGATACGCAGTATTTT; CDR3: CASSLAMGGEDTQYF
size: NA; D: TRBD2; V: TRBV6-1; J: TRBJ2-7; DNA: TGTGCCAGCAGTGAACCTAGCGGGGGGTACGAGCAGTACTTC; CDR3: CASSEPSGGYEQYF
size: NA; D: NA; V: TRBV7-9; J: TRBJ1-3; DNA: TGTGCCAGCAGCTTACCGACGGGAAACACCATATATTTT; CDR3: CASSLPTGNTIYF
size: few; D: TRBD1; V: TRBV6-5; J: TRBJ1-1; DNA: TGTGCCAGCAGTGATCCCGGGACAGGGTCTGAAGCTTTCTTT; CDR3: CASSDPGTGSEAFF
size: few; D: NA; V: TRBV7-9; J: TRBJ2-1; DNA: TGTGCCAGCAGCTCCGGGGTAGGGACGGAGTTCTTC; CDR3: CASSSGVGTEFF
size: NA; D: NA; V: TRBV18; J: TRBJ2-5; DNA: TGTGCCAGCTCACCATCTTATCTAGAAGAGACCCAGTACTTC; CDR3: CASSPSYLEETQYF
size: NA; D: NA; V: TRBV21-1; J: TRBJ2-1; DNA: TGTGCCAGCAGCAAAGCCCCCCAGCGGGGGGCGGTCAATGAGCAGTTCTTC; CDR3: CASSKAPQRGAVNEQFF
size: NA; D: NA; V: TRBV4-3; J: TRBJ1-2; DNA: TGCGCCAGCAGCCAAGATCAGGCTAACTATGGCTACACCTTC; CDR3: CASSQDQANYGYTF
size: many; D: NA; V: TRBV7-2; J: TRBJ1-2; DNA: TGTGCCAGCAGTACCGACAGGACCTATGGCTACACCTTC; CDR3: CASSTDRTYGYTF
size: few; D: TRBD2; V: TRBV3-1; J: TRBJ2-1; DNA: TGTGCCAGCAGCCAAAATGGGGCTAGCGGGGTCAATGAGCAGTTCTTC; CDR3: CASSQNGASGVNEQFF
size: NA; D: TRBD1; V: TRBV10-3; J: TRBJ1-2; DNA: TGTGCCATCTCCCAGGGGGCGATTAATGGCTACACCTTC; CDR3: CAISQGAINGYTF
size: NA; D: TRBD2; V: TRBV20-1; J: TRBJ2-1; DNA: TGCAGTGCTAGAGTGGCTAGCGGCAACAATGAGCAGTTCTTC; CDR3: CSARVASGNNEQFF
size: few; D: NA; V: TRBV12-3/TRBV12-4; J: TRBJ1-1; DNA: TGTGCCAGCAGTGACTCCAGGGGATCCTCTGAAGCTTTCTTT; CDR3: CASSDSRGSSEAFF
size: few; D: NA; V: TRBV7-9; J: TRBJ1-1; DNA: TGTGCCAGCAGCTTGGAGTTCGCTGAAGCTTTCTTT; CDR3: CASSLEFAEAFF
size: NA; D: NA; V: TRBV29-1; J: TRBJ2-7; DNA: TGCAGCGTTGCACGGGGGGCGGGCGAGCAGTACTTC; CDR3: CSVARGAGEQYF
size: NA; D: NA; V: TRBV6-5; J: TRBJ1-2; DNA: TGTGCCAGCAGTTACTCCCGGAATTGGAGGGGCTATGGCTACACCTTC; CDR3: CASSYSRNWRGYGYTF
size: NA; D: NA; V: TRBV20-1; J: TRBJ2-5; DNA: TGCAGTGCAAAAGGGGGAAGGGAGACCCAGTACTTC; CDR3: CSAKGGRETQYF
size: many; D: TRBD1; V: TRBV7-2; J: TRBJ2-1; DNA: TGTGCCAGTCGGCGACAGGGATCGTACAATGAGCAGTTCTTC; CDR3: CASRRQGSYNEQFF
size: many; D: NA; V: TRBV7-9; J: TRBJ2-1; DNA: TGTGCCAGCAGCTTAGCCAGGGTTAATGAGCAGTTCTTC; CDR3: CASSLARVNEQFF
size: few; D: NA; V: TRBV12-3/TRBV12-4; J: TRBJ2-3; DNA: TGTGCCAGCAGACCAAGGCGGCGGTCACCTAGCACAGATACGCAGTATTTT; CDR3: CASRPRRRSPSTDTQYF
size: few; D: NA; V: TRBV7-2; J: TRBJ1-2; DNA: TGTGCCAGCAGTCTTATCGACAGACGCTATGGCTACACCTTC; CDR3: CASSLIDRRYGYTF
size: NA; D: NA; V: TRBV10-3; J: TRBJ1-2; DNA: TGTGCCATCAGTGAAGGGGGTCGCGGCTATGGCTACACCTTC; CDR3: CAISEGGRGYGYTF
size: many; D: TRBD1; V: TRBV7-2; J: TRBJ2-3; DNA: TGTGCCAGCAGCCCAGGACAGGGCTCAGATACGCAGTATTTT; CDR3: CASSPGQGSDTQYF
size: few; D: NA; V: TRBV4-1; J: TRBJ2-7; DNA: TGCGCCAGCAGCTCTGGACCCTCCTACGAGCAGTACTTC; CDR3: CASSSGPSYEQYF
size: few; D: NA; V: TRBV20-1; J: TRBJ1-1; DNA: TGCAGTGCCCGAGGAGGCAGACTGAACCCTGAAGCTTTCTTT; CDR3: CSARGGRLNPEAFF
size: NA; D: TRBD1; V: TRBV7-2; J: TRBJ2-5; DNA: TGTGCCAGCAGCACCGCGCACGGGACAGGGGTAGAGACCCAGTACTTC; CDR3: CASSTAHGTGVETQYF
size: NA; D: TRBD1; V: TRBV19; J: TRBJ2-3; DNA: TGTGCCAGTAGTATAGCTACTGGGACAGGGGGGCAAGATACGCAGTATTTT; CDR3: CASSIATGTGGQDTQYF
size: few; D: NA; V: TRBV5-8; J: TRBJ1-6; DNA: TGTGCCAGCAGCTTGGACCGGGTTTCACCCCTCCACTTT; CDR3: CASSLDRVSPLHF
size: few; D: TRBD1; V: TRBV12-5; J: TRBJ2-3; DNA: TGTGCTAGTGGTTTTCAGGGGGCAGATACGCAGTATTTT; CDR3: CASGFQGADTQYF
size: NA; D: TRBD1; V: TRBV5-1; J: TRBJ1-2; DNA: TGCGCCAGCAGCCGGGACAGCCTCGACTATGGCTACACCTTC; CDR3: CASSRDSLDYGYTF
size: few; D: NA; V: TRBV7-9; J: TRBJ2-5; DNA: TGTGCCAGCAGCTCCGGAGGGACCCCTTGGGCCCAGTACTTC; CDR3: CASSSGGTPWAQYF
size: NA; D: NA; V: TRBV5-5; J: TRBJ2-3; DNA: TGTGCCAGCAGTTCTCCTAGCGCCGATACGCAGTATTTT; CDR3: CASSSPSADTQYF
size: few; D: NA; V: TRBV7-9; J: TRBJ1-1; DNA: TGTGCCAGCAGCTTTTGGGGGAACACTGAAGCTTTCTTT; CDR3: CASSFWGNTEAFF
size: NA; D: NA; V: TRBV7-8; J: TRBJ2-2; DNA: TGTGCCAGCAGTCATCACGGACTGATCCTCAAGAACACCGGGGAGCTGTTTTTT; CDR3: CASSHHGLILKNTGELFF